This record concerns one T cell receptor (beta chain) sequence. Its antigen is not yet known. No per-base quality is available; no much larger clone lies one base away. Libraries came from the immunoSEQ multiplex PCR assay. TCRdb holds this immuneACCESS table with in-frame rearrangements only. Some clones are missing; in checked studies, unresolved V genes explain under half, and the rest has no known cause. The sample has hundreds of thousands of clones on record, more than 75% of them singletons. Of the sample, roughly 0.013% is held by the ten largest clones. The data derive from a study of shared T cell receptors in the human thymus (dated by TCRdb to the early 2020s). About the full investigation: The study examined how the human thymus generates shared, self-reactive T-cell receptor alpha chains.

The CDR3 has 17 amino acids, counting the end cysteine and phenylalanine. CDR3 DNA only is kept here, 51 bases in frame from base 1. The germline V gene (reference sequence) yields MNHEY for CDR1 and SMNVEV for CDR2. V is pruned by 5 bases and J by 6 bases, leaving 12 bases of the junction without a gene match. The same sample was also studied in work on human thymus T cells. As the second study states: The donors were immunologically healthy infants in Finland who had open corrective cardiac surgery for congenital heart defects. Thymus tissue was collected as surgical resects that were removed during corrective cardiac surgery. Usage of V and J gene segments appeared to be biased in both the thymic and the peripheral blood repertoires. The related research found that thymic TCR repertoires overlapped highly between unrelated individuals. The study used eight infant thymus samples plus four related peripheral blood samples to characterize TCR alpha and beta repertoires. The cohort included more than 5 male and a couple of female infants, with donor ages spanning 7 to 244 days. Thymocytes were released mechanically from tissue and stored at -70 °C as pellets of roughly 9-31 million cells. A QIAsymphony instrument was used to extract genomic DNA from the frozen cell pellets. The immunoSEQ multiplex PCR assay was used to amplify the TCRB and TCRAD loci from a standardized amount of quality-controlled genomic DNA. The amplicons spanned the V(D)J region and were long enough to cover the CDR3 and allow V and J genes to be identified. Through the commercial immunoSEQ service, the amplicons were sequenced on an Illumina platform. Primer bias and sequencing errors were corrected as previously described, and TCRAD and TCRB definitions were based on the IMGT database. The repertoires were analysed using immunoSEQ Analyzer 3.0 and VDJTools for basic statistics, V/J segment usage, diversity estimates, rarefaction and pairwise overlap. Diversity was estimated with Chao1, ChaoE, Efron-Thisted, Shannon and inverse Simpson indices, and also on datasets down-sampled to the smallest sample. Repertoire overlap was determined by strict matching of CDR3 nucleotide sequence, V gene and J gene, and Jaccard-based multidimensional scaling clustering was applied. On average, approximately 800,000 unique TCRB clonotypes were obtained from thymus samples, compared with 65,000 to 90,000 from blood samples.

The source of this sequence is a boy under three years old with a congenital heart defect. Donor details come from another sample of the same person, matched by shared clones. The specimen was thymocytes. The chain is assembled from TRBV27 and TRBJ2-2; 10 bases in between match TRBD1. The CDR3 here reads CASSPSRQGANSGELFF. The bases read TGTGCCAGCAGTCCCTCAAGACAGGGGGCGAATTCCGGGGAGCTGTTTTTT.